This TCR beta chain was documented in a study of cytomegalovirus exposure and HLA in healthy donors. General study points: TRBV6-2, TRBV6-3 and some other V segments were excluded as indistinguishable.

Trimming took 2 bases from V and 0 from J, leaving 8 bases between them. Germline CDR1 and CDR2: GTSNPN and SVGIG (reference sequence). CDR3 length: 13 amino acids. For this clone: Its antigen is undetermined.

The PCR was carried out with 60 Vbeta primers and 13 Jbeta primers. Measured with immunoSEQ multiplex PCR; TCRdb has only the in-frame clones, and not every one. Among 150,000 to 200,000 clones listed, roughly 87% were seen once. Source material: PBMCs. The rearrangement joins TRBV30 to TRBJ2-7, with D maybe TRBD1 (6 bases). The TCR sequence derives from a man aged 50-60 years in good health and CMV-seropositive. The CDR3 loop is CAWSQGLSYEQYF. Written as DNA, the CDR3 is TGTGCCTGGAGTCAGGGGCTCTCCTACGAGCAGTACTTC.